The 3 T cell receptor beta chains presented below share a single source sample, sequenced in a study of T cell responses to AZD1222 COVID-19 vaccine. Generated by immunoSEQ multiplex PCR, the TCRdb table keeps only in-frame clones and is missing some. The table has 200,000 or so clones, about nine tenths seen once. This sample comprised peripheral blood, obtained on day 0 of MenACWY control vaccination. These receptors originate from an adult in good health.

DNA for the CDR3: TGTGCCAGCAGGGTGGGACAGTTTAACGAGCAGTACTTC. Residues: CASRVGQFNEQYF. The chain is built from TRBV6-5 and TRBJ2-7, with 7 bases matching TRBD1. Trimming removed 6 bases from V and 5 bases from J; junction bases left unmatched: 7. The CDR3 runs 13 residues. Germline V CDR1 and CDR2: MNHEY, SVGAGI.

This clone was detected only a few times. V gene TRBV3-1 (or the pseudogene TRBV3-2) combines with J gene TRBJ2-7; 7 bases are shared with TRBD2. CDR3 size: 15 residues. After removal of 1 base from V and 4 bases from J, the junction contained 7 bases not matched to a gene. The germline V gene encodes CDR1 LGHDT and CDR2 YNNKEL (reference sequence). DNA of the CDR3: TGTGCCAGCAGCCAAGGAGCGGGAATCTCGTACGAGCAGTACTTC. Encoded protein: CASSQGAGISYEQYF.

This clone came up once. The chain recombines TRBV19 with TRBJ2-7; TRBD2 matches 14 bases. CDR1 is LNHDA, CDR2 SQIVND, per germline (reference sequence). This CDR3 spans 18 amino acids. V lost 2 bases, J lost 7 bases, and 13 bases stayed unmatched. Here the CDR3 DNA reads TGTGCCAGTAGTATACCGAAGGGACTAGCGGGAGAGGCGAGAGAGCAGTACTTC. The encoded protein is CASSIPKGLAGEAREQYF. The full variable domain, rest sourced from reference TRBV19 and TRBJ2-7, is DGGITQSPKYLFRKEGQNVTLSCEQNLNHDAMYWYRQDPGQGLRLIYYSQIVNDFQKGDIAEGYSVSREKKESFPLTVTSAQKNPTAFYLCASSIPKGLAGEAREQYFGPGTRLTVT.